A single sample is the source of the 16 T cell receptor beta chains below, sequenced in a study of CD8 T cells in ankylosing spondylitis. TCRdb used MiXCR to reprocess the 5' RACE reads, holding one entry per CDR3 protein. The sample holds 200,000 to 300,000 distinct CDR3 sequences, 7.5% to 9% seen once. The specimen was blood, either unsorted or a sorted T cell fraction (not recorded which). These receptors all stem from a male donor with ankylosing spondylitis or in good health (not recorded which).

This clonotype has a count of ten or more. V is TRBV29-1 and J is TRBJ1-1, with D uncertain. The CDR3 loop spans 12 amino acids. CDR1 is SQVTM, CDR2 ANQGSEA, per germline. Trimming removed 3 bases from V and 2 bases from J, with 7 bases in between. CDR3 residues: CSVDSGNTEAFF. CDR3 DNA: TGCAGCGTTGATTCAGGCAACACTGAAGCTTTCTTT.

The sample holds many counts of this clonotype. V and J are TRBV5-1 and TRBJ2-1; D is ambiguous. This CDR3 is 12 amino acids long. Germline V lookup: CDR1 SGHRS, CDR2 YFSETQ. V lost 3 bases to trimming and J lost 4 bases, with 5 bases between them. This CDR3 is CASSWRYNEQFF. Written as DNA, the CDR3 is TGCGCCAGCAGCTGGCGATACAATGAGCAGTTCTTC.

This clonotype has just a few counts. The chain recombines TRBV5-5 with TRBJ2-1; tentatively, D is TRBD2 (5 bases). CDR1 and CDR2 from the germline V gene are SGHKS and YYEKEE (reference sequence). The CDR3 covers 14 residues. Trimming removed 5 bases at V and 8 bases at J, with 17 bases between. CDR3 in amino acids: CASRGGWSNDEQFF. The CDR3 DNA is TGTGCCAGCAGAGGCGGGTGGAGTAATGATGAGCAGTTCTTC.

The sample holds many counts of this clonotype. The genes are TRBV12-3 or TRBV12-4 and TRBJ2-6; D gene unclear. The germline V and J ends were trimmed by 6 bases and 0 bases, with 12 bases remaining between them. CDR3 length equals 16 residues. The CDR3 DNA follows: TGTGCCAGCAGCCCCGGACGGAGCTCTGGGGCCAACGTCCTGACTTTC. It encodes CASSPGRSSGANVLTF.

This chain uses TRBV10-3 with TRBJ1-3; D remains ambiguous. Germline V gene data show CDR1 as ENHRY and CDR2 as SYGVKD. The ends were cut back, 4 bases at V and 4 bases at J, with 14 bases in the middle. This CDR3 region has 15 residues. The CDR3 nucleotides are TGTGCCATCAGTGCTAACAGCAGAAAAGGAAACACCATATATTTT. Its translation is CAISANSRKGNTIYF.

The chain carries TRBV20-1 and TRBJ2-2; TRBD1 matches 12 bases. CDR1 is DFQATT, CDR2 SNEGSKA, per germline (reference sequence). The CDR3 extends over 18 amino acids. The CDR3 DNA reads TGCACCGGCTGCGGGACAGGGGGCTTGGTCGGTGGTGCCGGGGAGCTGTTTTTT. It yields the protein CTGCGTGGLVGGAGELFF.

This clonotype has only a few counts. V and J are TRBV7-2 and TRBJ1-1, with 10 bases matching TRBD1. Germline V CDR1 and CDR2: SGHTA, FQGNSA. The CDR3 consists of 14 residues. V shed 5 bases, J shed 10 bases, and the junction held 10 bases outside the gene matches. This CDR3 reads CASSRSGTGAGAFF. The DNA of the CDR3 is TGTGCCAGCAGCCGCTCCGGGACAGGGGCGGGAGCTTTCTTT.

Many counts were recorded for this clonotype. The chain uses TRBV7-2 and TRBJ1-4; tentatively, D is TRBD1 (5 bases). V lost 4 bases and J 5 bases, leaving 11 bases between the germline ends. There are 14 residues in the CDR3. Germline CDR1 SGHTA, CDR2 FQGNSA. The chain's CDR3 is CASSYRRGNEKLFF. For the CDR3, the DNA is TGTGCCAGCAGCTACAGACGGGGGAATGAAAAACTGTTTTTT.

Many counts were recorded for this clonotype. V usage is TRBV20-1 and J usage is TRBJ2-2; 10 bases are a match to TRBD1. The CDR3 is made up of 16 amino acids. V lost 1 base to trimming and J lost 7 bases; unmatched junction nucleotides: 9. Germline CDR1 DFQATT, CDR2 SNEGSKA (reference sequence). Here the CDR3 DNA reads TGCAGTGCTAGAGCAGGGGGGACAGGGGCAGGCGGGGAGCTGTTTTTT. Its translation is CSARAGGTGAGGELFF.

In this sample, this clonotype turned up many times. The chain is built from TRBV29-1 and TRBJ2-7; 8 bases are a match to TRBD1. The germline V gene has CDR1 SQVTM and CDR2 ANQGSEA. The CDR3 sequence is 11 residues long. J was trimmed by 6 bases and V by 6 bases; bases with no gene match: 4. CDR3 in amino acids: CSVGQGSEQYF. In DNA form, the CDR3 reads TGCAGCGTCGGACAGGGCTCCGAGCAGTACTTC.

This clonotype has only a few counts. The chain is built from TRBV7-2 and TRBJ1-6; 7 bases are shared with TRBD1. J was trimmed by 7 bases and V by 5 bases; bases with no gene match: 8. The CDR3 is made up of 15 amino acids. Looked up from germline, CDR1 is SGHTA and CDR2 is FQGNSA. The CDR3: CASSQSDRDNSPLHF. The CDR3 region has the DNA TGTGCCAGCAGCCAGTCAGACAGGGACAATTCACCCCTCCACTTT.

Comment on this clonotype: A much larger clonotype is one base distant, so this may be a read error. The chain employs TRBV20-1 and TRBJ2-3; 8 nucleotides agree with TRBD1. Germline V gene lookup returns CDR1 DFQATT and CDR2 SNEGSKA (reference sequence). There are 15 residues in the CDR3. The CDR3 DNA sequence: TGCAGTCCTAGAGAACAGGGGGGAAGCACAGATACGCAGTATTTT. Encoded protein: CSPREQGGSTDTQYF.

This clonotype occurred many times. The chain employs TRBV20-1 and TRBJ2-1; 7 nucleotides align to TRBD1. Germline-derived CDR1 and CDR2 are DFQATT and SNEGSKA (reference sequence). V was pared by 2 bases and J by 6 bases, with 1 base of the junction left unmatched. The CDR3 runs 12 residues. The chain's CDR3 is CSARRGRNEQFF. CDR3 DNA: TGCAGTGCTAGAAGGGGGCGCAATGAGCAGTTCTTC.

This clonotype was seen many times. The chain has TRBV12-3 or TRBV12-4 and TRBJ2-2, with D perhaps TRBD2 (6 bases). The length of the CDR3 is 15 residues. The V gene lost 6 bases and the J gene lost 6 bases, with 17 bases spanning the gap. The DNA for the CDR3 is TGTGCCAGCAGACCCCGCCGGGGGTTCGCCGGGGAGCTGTTTTTT. Translation gives CASRPRRGFAGELFF.

The table lists this clonotype with a few counts. A clone one base away is much larger, so this may be a read error. The V call is TRBV12-3 or TRBV12-4, the J call TRBJ1-3; perhaps TRBD1 as D (5 bases). This CDR3 is 13 amino acids long. CDR3 DNA: TGTGCCAGCAGTCCAGGGTTCGGAAACGCCATATATTTT. Translation: CASSPGFGNAIYF.

This clonotype was observed at least ten times. The chain uses TRBV5-1 and TRBJ2-7; D may be TRBD1 (6 bases). V lost 7 bases to trimming and J lost 4 bases, with 15 bases between them. Germline lookup yields CDR1 SGHRS and CDR2 YFSETQ. The CDR3 has 13 residues. CDR3 DNA sequence: TGCGCCAGCCAAGGACAGACTGATTACGAGCAGTACTTC. This encodes CASQGQTDYEQYF.